Listed below are T cell receptor beta chains from one sample, sequenced in a study of beta chain features in type 1 diabetes. Sequencing was performed with immunoSEQ multiplex PCR; in TCRdb, only in-frame clones are kept and a portion is missing. The sample lists under 200,000 clones, 10% to 13% occurring once. The specimen was central memory CD4+ T cells from blood. These receptors all come from a man aged 25-45 years with type 1 diabetes. Both conserved end residues are trimmed from each CDR3. Fields, in order: V gene, CDR3 protein.

>TRBV7-2
ASSLDGESGNTIY
>TRBV7-9
ASSLGGTGAGYT
>TRBV27
ASTIMAGRTDTQY
>TRBV5-1
ASSLAGSRTGELF
>TRBV19
AIRSRRGELF
>TRBV6-6
ASSSELGNEQF
>TRBV18
ASSPPSVLTEAF
>TRBV18
ASSPSRAHEQY
>TRBV16
ASSQSREAYGYT
>TRBV5-1
ASHGGYEQY
>TRBV18
ASSPTGTDYEQY
>TRBV21-1
ASSSTDSLYILTDTQY
>TRBV7-8
ASSLDRETYNEQF
>TRBV5-1
ASSPSGTGRNQPQH
>TRBV5-1
ASSFEPRGRSNEKLF
>TRBV7-3
ASSLFFNTEAF
>TRBV18
ASSSRDSPTGELF
>TRBV5-4
ASSLAGTGGRNEQY
>TRBV30
AARENTEAF
>TRBV19
ASTEDRTNTGELF
>TRBV7-3
ASSQGGAGSSYNEQF
>TRBV4-1
ASSQGASGRAAETQY
>TRBV5-6
ASSLDPAGVPQY
>TRBV5-6
ASSLPRGRGRGNTEAF
>TRBV19
ASSPGTGFRIAKNIQY
>TRBV7-3
ASSLASGTAYNEQF